This T cell receptor (beta chain) is from a study of early T cells in non-severe SARS-CoV-2 infection. This clonotype was counted only a few times. Each single cDNA molecule received a unique molecular identifier. TCRdb re-called the 5' RACE reads with MiXCR, one entry per CDR3 protein. The data contain under 60,000 distinct CDR3 sequences, around 5.2% of them singletons. The sequencing sample was made of whole blood. The source is an adult who was a healthcare worker with PCR-confirmed SARS-CoV-2 infection or an uninfected control (not recorded which).

CDR3 amino acids: CASSREGAGNSPLHF. In DNA form, the CDR3 reads TGCGCCAGCAGCCGTGAGGGGGCGGGTAATTCACCCCTCCACTTT. The rearrangement joins TRBV4-1 to TRBJ1-6; 7 bases agree with TRBD1. In germline, CDR1 is MGHRA, CDR2 YSYEKL. The CDR3 runs to 15 residues. The junction had 6 bases not matched to a gene; V was cut back by 4 bases and J by 6 bases.